The 24 T cell receptor beta chains in this list originate from one sample, sequenced in a study of blood T cell repertoires in COVID-19. Measured with immunoSEQ multiplex PCR; TCRdb has only the in-frame clones, and not every one. The sample holds 300,000 to 500,000 clones, roughly 90% seen once. Sequencing was performed on PBMCs or T cells enriched from blood (not recorded which). The source of these receptors is a woman in her 30s with acute COVID-19.

V gene TRBV5-1 combines with J gene TRBJ1-1; D is unresolved. Trimming shortened V by 0 bases and J by 1 base, and 13 bases separated the two germline ends. CDR3 length equals 16 residues. Per the germline V gene, CDR1 is SGHRS and CDR2 is YFSETQ. CDR3 sequence reads: CASSLGAHFGNTEAFF. In DNA, the CDR3 is TGCGCCAGCAGCTTGGGGGCACATTTCGGGAACACTGAAGCTTTCTTT.

The genes are TRBV11-2 and TRBJ2-2; TRBD2 might be the D (5 bases). This CDR3 region has 15 residues. V was clipped by 1 base and J by 6 bases, with 12 bases between them. Germline V CDR1 and CDR2: SGHAT, FQNNGV. The CDR3, as DNA: TGTGCCAGCAGCTTAGGTCCGGGAATTGCCGGGGAGCTGTTTTTT. Encoded protein: CASSLGPGIAGELFF.

The chain carries TRBV30 and TRBJ1-2; 7 nucleotides line up with TRBD1. Germline V CDR1 and CDR2: GTSNPN, SVGIG (reference sequence). This CDR3 region has 15 residues. Trimming took 2 bases from V and 4 from J; bases not matched to a gene: 10. The CDR3 DNA reads TGTGCCTGGAGTCTAACGAGACAGGGCTTCTATGGCTACACCTTC. This encodes CAWSLTRQGFYGYTF.

The chain is built from TRBV6-1 and TRBJ2-7, with D perhaps matching TRBD1 (5 bases). Germline lookup yields CDR1 MNHNS and CDR2 SASEGT. V gave up 1 base and J gave up 0 bases, with 10 bases separating them. The CDR3 has 15 residues. The CDR3 loop is CASSEVGASSYEQYF. CDR3 DNA: TGTGCCAGCAGTGAAGTAGGGGCCTCCTCCTACGAGCAGTACTTC.

The V and J genes are TRBV6-5 and TRBJ1-5; D gene unclear. V lost 6 bases and J 3 bases, leaving 9 bases between the germline ends. CDR3 length: 13 amino acids. Germline values: CDR1 MNHEY, CDR2 SVGAGI. CDR3 sequence reads: CASRNGLNQPQHF. The DNA of the CDR3 is TGTGCCAGCAGAAATGGGCTCAATCAGCCCCAGCATTTT.

The chain carries TRBV30 and TRBJ2-6; 7 bases map to TRBD1. V was pared by 1 base and J by 2 bases, with 8 bases of the junction left unmatched. CDR3 length: 17 amino acids. Germline-derived CDR1 and CDR2 are GTSNPN and SVGIG (reference sequence). DNA for the CDR3: TGTGCCTGGAGTGGCAACAGGGGTTATGCTGGGGCCAACGTCCTGACTTTC. Translated, it gives CAWSGNRGYAGANVLTF.

The chain has TRBV3-1 (or the pseudogene TRBV3-2) and TRBJ2-3; 12 bases line up with TRBD2. Germline V gives CDR1 LGHDT, CDR2 YNNKEL (reference sequence). This CDR3 is 20 amino acids long. Unmatched junction bases numbered 11, after V lost 0 bases and J lost 1 base. CDR3: CASSQDSSGGAKVRTDTQYF. In DNA, the CDR3 is TGTGCCAGCAGCCAAGATTCTAGCGGGGGGGCCAAGGTTCGCACAGATACGCAGTATTTT.

The chain recombines TRBV6-6 with TRBJ2-2; 12 nucleotides match TRBD2. This CDR3 has 16 residues. From germline, CDR1 is MNHNY and CDR2 SVGAGI (reference sequence). The V and J ends lost 6 bases and 5 bases, in that order; junction bases with no gene match: 7. DNA of the CDR3: TGTGCCAGCAGGCGACTGACTAGCGGGGGAACCGGGGAGCTGTTTTTT. Translation gives CASRRLTSGGTGELFF.

The gene calls are TRBV9 and TRBJ2-1; 9 bases match TRBD2. CDR1 is SGDLS and CDR2 is YYNGEE in the germline V gene. J lost 6 bases, V lost 0 bases, and 1 base had no gene match. CDR3 size: 14 residues. The CDR3 loop reads CASSVGGGANEQFF. The CDR3 coding sequence is TGTGCCAGCAGCGTAGGCGGGGGGGCCAATGAGCAGTTCTTC. Supplemented by reference TRBV9 and TRBJ2-1, the full variable domain reads DSGVTQTPKHLITATGQRVTLRCSPRSGDLSVYWYQQSLDQGLQFLIQYYNGEERAKGNILERFSAQQFPDLHSELNLSSLELGDSALYFCASSVGGGANEQFFGPGTRLTVL.

This clone was seen only a few times. The chain employs TRBV5-8 and TRBJ2-7, with D maybe TRBD1 (5 bases). V was clipped by 6 bases and J by 6 bases, with 16 bases between them. There are 13 residues in the CDR3. Per the germline V gene, CDR1 is SGHTS and CDR2 is YDEGEE. CDR3 sequence: CASTRAIQGEQYF. As DNA, the CDR3 is TGTGCCAGCACCCGGGCCATCCAGGGCGAGCAGTACTTC. Full variable domain (outside the CDR3, taken from reference TRBV5-8 and TRBJ2-7): EAGVTQSPTHLIKTRGQQATLRCSPISGHTSVYWYQQALGLGLQFLLWYDEGEERNRGNFPPRFSGRQFPNYSSELNVNALELEDSALYLCASTRAIQGEQYFGPGTRLTVT.

The V and J genes are TRBV5-1 and TRBJ2-2; a possible D gene is TRBD1 (6 bases). Looked up from germline, CDR1 is SGHRS and CDR2 is YFSETQ. V lost 5 bases, J lost 3 bases, and 8 bases lay in between. The CDR3 length is 13 residues. CDR3 nucleotides: TGCGCCAGCAGTTACAGGGACACCGGGGAGCTGTTTTTT. It codes for CASSYRDTGELFF. The variable domain in full, with the rest retrieved from reference TRBV5-1 and TRBJ2-2, is KAGVTQTPRYLIKTRGQQVTLSCSPISGHRSVSWYQQTPGQGLQFLFEYFSETQRNKGNFPGRFSGRQFSNSRSEMNVSTLELGDSALYLCASSYRDTGELFFGEGSRLTVL.

The sample holds one count of this clone. The J gene is TRBJ2-1, the V gene TRBV7-2; 11 bases fit TRBD2. The CDR3 runs 16 residues. Germline V lookup: CDR1 SGHTA, CDR2 FQGNSA. The trim removed 5 bases at V and 7 bases at J, leaving 10 bases unmatched. The CDR3 coding sequence is TGTGCCAGCAGCCGGAAAACTAGCGGGGGCGTTAATGAGCAGTTCTTC. It codes for CASSRKTSGGVNEQFF.

The chain has TRBV5-5 and TRBJ2-1; 13 positions agree with TRBD2. V dropped 4 bases and J dropped 7; count of bases not matched to a gene: 5. The CDR3 sequence is 15 residues long. Germline loops: CDR1 SGHKS, CDR2 YYEKEE (reference sequence). This CDR3 reads CASSLGTSGVNEQFF. The CDR3 DNA is TGTGCCAGCAGCCTCGGGACTAGCGGGGTGAATGAGCAGTTCTTC.

The V and J genes are TRBV6-4 and TRBJ1-2, with unresolved D. This CDR3 spans 14 amino acids. Trimming cost V 3 bases and J 2 bases, with 10 bases left between them. The germline gives CDR1 MRHNA, CDR2 SNTAGT. This CDR3 is CASSEPSANYGYTF. CDR3 nucleotides: TGTGCCAGCAGTGAACCCAGTGCCAACTATGGCTACACCTTC.

This chain connects TRBV7-2 to TRBJ2-3, with D unresolved. V was pared by 3 bases and J by 0 bases, with 10 bases between. The V gene's germline CDR1 is SGHTA and CDR2 FQGNSA. This CDR3 region has 15 residues. CDR3 amino acids: CASSFRRQSTDTQYF. In nucleotides, the CDR3 is TGTGCCAGCAGCTTTCGCAGGCAGAGCACAGATACGCAGTATTTT.

The chain combines TRBV9 with TRBJ2-2, with 11 bases fitting TRBD2. Germline loops: CDR1 SGDLS, CDR2 YYNGEE. The CDR3 consists of 16 residues. The ends lost 1 base at V and 6 bases at J; junction bases unmatched: 5. CDR3 nucleotide sequence: TGTGCCAGCAGCGTAAGGCTAGCGGGGGGCGCCGGGGAGCTGTTTTTT. Translation gives CASSVRLAGGAGELFF.

The chain carries TRBV7-9 and TRBJ1-3, with TRBD1 as a possible D gene (5 bases). The CDR3 is made up of 17 amino acids. V lost 0 bases to trimming and J lost 4 bases, with 16 bases between them. Germline-derived CDR1 and CDR2 are SEHNR and FQNEAQ (reference sequence). This CDR3 reads CASSLAGASLAGNTIYF. The CDR3 DNA is TGTGCCAGCAGCTTAGCAGGGGCCAGTTTGGCAGGAAACACCATATATTTT.

The genes are TRBV6-5 and TRBJ2-7; tentative D call: TRBD2 (6 bases). The V and J ends lost 5 bases and 0 bases respectively, with 14 bases between them. Germline V lookup: CDR1 MNHEY, CDR2 SVGAGI. The CDR3 totals 15 residues. CDR3 DNA: TGTGCCAGCAGTCCGGGGGACCCGAGCTCCTACGAGCAGTACTTC. This codes for CASSPGDPSSYEQYF.

V usage is TRBV28 and J usage is TRBJ1-2; 11 bases match TRBD1. The CDR3 loop spans 17 amino acids. V lost 7 bases to trimming and J lost 0 bases; unmatched junction nucleotides: 10. Germline CDR1 is MDHEN and CDR2 is SYDVKM. The CDR3 sequence: CASKGGGQGVPNYGYTF. Here the CDR3 DNA reads TGTGCCAGCAAGGGTGGGGGACAGGGGGTTCCTAACTATGGCTACACCTTC.

The chain carries TRBV19 and TRBJ1-1, with D possibly being TRBD1 (6 bases). V lost 5 bases and J 2 bases, leaving 12 bases between the germline ends. Germline V gives CDR1 LNHDA, CDR2 SQIVND (reference sequence). The CDR3 length is 14 residues. The chain's CDR3 is CASSPLTGNTEAFF. CDR3 nucleotides: TGTGCCAGTAGTCCTCTGACAGGAAACACTGAAGCTTTCTTT.

This chain connects TRBV5-6 to TRBJ2-6; D is undetermined. The germline V and J ends were trimmed by 0 bases and 1 base, with 5 bases remaining between them. CDR3 size: 15 residues. The germline V gene has CDR1 SGHDT and CDR2 YYEEEE. CDR3 nucleotides: TGTGCCAGCAGCTTGGGAGGATCTGGGGCCAACGTCCTGACTTTC. Translating it yields CASSLGGSGANVLTF.

The V call is TRBV24-1, the J call TRBJ2-7, with D unclear. This CDR3 has 15 residues. Per the germline V gene, CDR1 is KGHDR and CDR2 is SFDVKD. The V end lost 5 bases, the J end lost 2 bases, and 15 bases lay between the germline ends. CDR3 nucleotide sequence: TGTGCCACCAGTGCAGGAAGGATTGGTACCTACGAGCAGTACTTC. Amino acid sequence: CATSAGRIGTYEQYF.

The chain couples TRBV11-2 to TRBJ1-2; tentative D call: TRBD1 (5 bases). The CDR3 is 14 residues long. V was pared by 1 base and J by 8 bases, with 14 bases between. CDR1 SGHAT and CDR2 FQNNGV come from the germline V gene. The CDR3 region is CASSLVRQGGGYTF. The CDR3 coding sequence is TGTGCCAGCAGCTTAGTTCGGCAGGGTGGGGGCTACACCTTC.

This clone came up once. This chain links TRBV7-9 with TRBJ2-7, with D perhaps matching TRBD2 (5 bases). Trimming pared 6 bases from V and 3 bases from J, leaving 15 bases between. The CDR3 loop spans 14 amino acids. The germline V gene encodes CDR1 SEHNR and CDR2 FQNEAQ (reference sequence). The CDR3 coding sequence is TGTGCCAGCAGTCTAGCCCACGGGAACTACGAGCAGTACTTC. Protein product: CASSLAHGNYEQYF.